The 3 T cell receptor beta chains listed next were all sequenced from one sample in a study of shared clonotypes between healthy human individuals (dated by TCRdb to about 2020). The library was built by means of the immunoSEQ multiplex PCR assay. Imported from immuneACCESS, the table was reduced by TCRdb to in-frame sequences with V and J called. These copies leave out some clones; in studies compared against another copy, an unresolved V gene accounts for under half, and the cause of the remainder is not known. This sample has millions of clones in its table, and around 94% of those were observed once. Over 0.12% of the sample goes to the ten largest clones. Sequenced: naive CD4+ T cells sorted from blood. The sample's cell subset or site label, in plain terms: CD45RA+ positively selected. The receptors were sampled from a young man in good health.

V and J are TRBV10-3 and TRBJ2-3, with 10 bases aligning to TRBD2. Losses at the gene ends were 8 bases for V and 3 bases for J; bases not matched to a gene: 8. The length of the CDR3 is 15 residues. CDR1 and CDR2 (germline): ENHRY, SYGVKD. The CDR3 bases are TGTGCCATCCGATTTAGCGGGGGGCCGACAGATACGCAGTATTTT. This sequence encodes CAIRFSGGPTDTQYF.

J is TRBJ2-3 and V is TRBV9; TRBD2 aligns across 8 bases. This CDR3 comprises 16 residues. Unmatched junction bases numbered 9, after V lost 0 bases and J lost 6 bases. Germline-derived CDR1 and CDR2 are SGDLS and YYNGEE. The CDR3 here is CASSVGYGGGPDTQYF. The CDR3 DNA reads TGTGCCAGCAGCGTAGGTTATGGCGGGGGGCCCGATACGCAGTATTTT.

The J gene is TRBJ1-1, the V gene TRBV7-3; no definite D call. CDR3 length equals 13 residues. The germline V gene encodes CDR1 SGHTA and CDR2 FQGTGA. Trimming removed 8 bases from V and 0 bases from J, with 10 bases in between. The CDR3 region has the DNA TGTGCCAGCGGCCGCGGGATGAACACTGAAGCTTTCTTT. Amino acids: CASGRGMNTEAFF. Drawing the rest from reference TRBV7-3 and TRBJ1-1, the complete variable domain is GAGVSQTPSNKVTEKGKYVELRCDPISGHTALYWYRQSLGQGPEFLIYFQGTGAADDSGLPNDRFFAVRPEGSVSTLKIQRTERGDSAVYLCASGRGMNTEAFFGQGTRLTVV.